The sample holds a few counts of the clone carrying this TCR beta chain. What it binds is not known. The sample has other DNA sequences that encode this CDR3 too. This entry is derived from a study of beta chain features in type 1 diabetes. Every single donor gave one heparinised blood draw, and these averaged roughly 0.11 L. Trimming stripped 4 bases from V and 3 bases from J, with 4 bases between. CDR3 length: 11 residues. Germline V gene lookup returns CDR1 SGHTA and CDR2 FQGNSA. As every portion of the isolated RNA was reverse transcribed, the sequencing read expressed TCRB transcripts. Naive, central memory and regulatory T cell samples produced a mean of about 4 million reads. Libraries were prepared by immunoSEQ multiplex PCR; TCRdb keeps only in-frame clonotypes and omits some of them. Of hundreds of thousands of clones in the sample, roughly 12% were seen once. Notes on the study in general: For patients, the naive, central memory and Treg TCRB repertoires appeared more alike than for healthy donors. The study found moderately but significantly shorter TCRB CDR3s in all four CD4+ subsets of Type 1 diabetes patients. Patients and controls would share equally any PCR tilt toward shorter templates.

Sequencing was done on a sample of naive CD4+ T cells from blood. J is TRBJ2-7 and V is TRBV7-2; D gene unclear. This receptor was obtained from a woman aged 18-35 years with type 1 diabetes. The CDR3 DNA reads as TGTGCCAGCAGCTCAAACTACGAGCAGTACTTC. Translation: CASSSNYEQYF.